This T cell receptor beta chain was sequenced during a study of early T cells in non-severe SARS-CoV-2 infection. On the study more broadly: Whole-blood bulk RNA, unsorted, was sequenced, and chains were unpaired.

Germline lookup yields CDR1 SEHNR and CDR2 FQNEAQ (reference sequence). The CDR3 extends over 16 amino acids. The junction had 12 bases not matched to a gene; V was cut back by 8 bases and J by 6 bases. Tagging with unique molecular identifiers was applied to individual cDNA molecules. TCRdb processed the 5' RACE reads anew with MiXCR; each CDR3 protein has one entry. The sample shows 45,000 to 75,000 distinct CDR3 sequences, more than 8.5% of them seen only once. Whole-study findings and limits: Missing private and CD4 specificities, VDJdb matching favored anti-spike CD8 responses.

Comment on this clonotype: Its antigen is undetermined.

The rearrangement uses TRBV7-9 and TRBJ2-3; the match to TRBD2 covers 12 bases. The sequence derives from an adult who was a healthcare worker with PCR-confirmed SARS-CoV-2 infection or an uninfected control (not recorded which). Sequencing was performed on whole blood. As DNA, the CDR3 is TGTGCCAGCCGAACAGGAGGACTAGCGGGACGGGATACGCAGTATTTT. Protein: CASRTGGLAGRDTQYF. Together with reference TRBV7-9 and TRBJ2-3, the CDR3 gives the full variable domain: DTGVSQNPRHKITKRGQNVTFRCDPISEHNRLYWYRQTLGQGPEFLTYFQNEAQLEKSRLLSDRFSAERPKGSFSTLEIQRTEQGDSAMYLCASRTGGLAGRDTQYFGPGTRLTVL.